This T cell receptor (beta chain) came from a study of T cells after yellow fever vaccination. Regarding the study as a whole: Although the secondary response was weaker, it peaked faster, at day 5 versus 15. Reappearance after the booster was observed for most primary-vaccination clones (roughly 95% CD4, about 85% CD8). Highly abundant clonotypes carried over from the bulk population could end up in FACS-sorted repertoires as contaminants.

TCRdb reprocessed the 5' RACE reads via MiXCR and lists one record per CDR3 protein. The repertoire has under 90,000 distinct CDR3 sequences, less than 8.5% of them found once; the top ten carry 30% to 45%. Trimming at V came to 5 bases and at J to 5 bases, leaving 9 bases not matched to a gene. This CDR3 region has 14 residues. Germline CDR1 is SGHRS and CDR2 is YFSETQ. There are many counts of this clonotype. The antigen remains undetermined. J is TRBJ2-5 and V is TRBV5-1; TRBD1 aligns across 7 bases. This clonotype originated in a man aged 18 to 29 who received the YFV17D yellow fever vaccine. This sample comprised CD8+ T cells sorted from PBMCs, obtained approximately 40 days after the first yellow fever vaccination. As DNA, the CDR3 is TGCGCCAGCAGGGGACAGTTGCTAGGGGAGACCCAGTACTTC. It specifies CASRGQLLGETQYF. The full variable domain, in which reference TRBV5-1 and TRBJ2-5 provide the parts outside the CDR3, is KAGVTQTPRYLIKTRGQQVTLSCSPISGHRSVSWYQQTPGQGLQFLFEYFSETQRNKGNFPGRFSGRQFSNSRSEMNVSTLELGDSALYLCASRGQLLGETQYFGPGTRLLVL.